The 26 T cell receptor beta chains listed next were all sequenced from one sample in a study of blood T cell repertoires in COVID-19. Clones were read by immunoSEQ multiplex PCR, and TCRdb kept only the in-frame ones, dropping some. The sample lists 97,000 or so clones, more than 85% occurring once. Sample: peripheral blood. The receptors were sampled from a man aged 18 to 30 with acute or convalescent COVID-19.

V usage is TRBV25-1 and J usage is TRBJ1-6; D is perhaps TRBD1 (5 bases). Deletions cut 2 bases from V and 6 bases from J, with 11 bases between. The CDR3 has 15 residues. The germline V gene encodes CDR1 MGHDK and CDR2 SYGVNS. In nucleotides, the CDR3 is TGTGCCAGCAGTGAAGAGACAGCCCGTAATTCACCCCTCCACTTT. It codes for CASSEETARNSPLHF.

The chain couples TRBV4-1 to TRBJ1-4; 9 bases fit TRBD1. V shed 4 bases, J shed 5 bases, and the junction held 11 bases outside the gene matches. From germline, CDR1 is MGHRA and CDR2 YSYEKL. The CDR3 covers 17 residues. The CDR3, as DNA: TGCGCCAGCAGCCGCGCCCCACAGGGGGCGATAAATGAAAAACTGTTTTTT. Its translation: CASSRAPQGAINEKLFF.

This chain links TRBV11-3 with TRBJ1-1; possibly TRBD1 for D (6 bases). Germline V gene sequence: CDR1 SGHNT, CDR2 YENEEA. This CDR3 has 13 residues. Trimming removed 5 bases at V and 3 bases at J, with 10 bases between. CDR3 nucleotides: TGTGCCAGCAGCAAACAGGGACACACTGAAGCTTTCTTT. Amino acids: CASSKQGHTEAFF.

The genes are TRBV3-1 (or the pseudogene TRBV3-2) and TRBJ1-2, with 11 bases lining up with TRBD1. The germline V gene has CDR1 LGHDT and CDR2 YNNKEL (reference sequence). J lost 6 bases, V lost 6 bases, and 9 bases had no gene match. The CDR3 runs to 15 residues. DNA of the CDR3: TGTGCCAGCAGGAAACCGGGACAGGGGGTAAATGGCTACACCTTC. Protein sequence: CASRKPGQGVNGYTF.

The rearrangement joins TRBV7-2 to TRBJ1-2; 10 bases line up with TRBD1. The CDR3 consists of 14 residues. Germline-derived CDR1 and CDR2 are SGHTA and FQGNSA. V lost 1 base to trimming and J lost 8 bases; unmatched junction nucleotides: 4. The CDR3 coding sequence is TGTGCCAGCAGCTTAGGGACAGGGGGTCGAGGCTACACCTTC. As protein: CASSLGTGGRGYTF.

This clone has only one observation. The chain couples TRBV5-1 to TRBJ2-2; TRBD2 might be the D (8 bases). V was cut by 0 bases and J by 4 bases, with 22 bases left in between. Germline-derived CDR1 and CDR2 are SGHRS and YFSETQ. CDR3 size: 19 residues. CDR3 loop: CASSLDKGPREGATGELFF. The CDR3, as DNA: TGCGCCAGCAGCTTGGATAAAGGACCCCGGGAGGGGGCCACCGGGGAGCTGTTTTTT.

This clone occurred once. The chain employs TRBV30 and TRBJ1-1; perhaps TRBD1 as D (6 bases). Trimming took off 0 bases at V and 3 bases at J, with 14 bases between the two ends. CDR3 length: 15 amino acids. Per germline, CDR1 GTSNPN and CDR2 SVGIG (reference sequence). The CDR3 reads CAWSVLSPGDTEAFF. The CDR3 region has the DNA TGTGCCTGGAGTGTACTCAGTCCAGGGGACACTGAAGCTTTCTTT.

The gene calls are TRBV4-1 and TRBJ2-3, with 12 bases lining up with TRBD2. This CDR3 spans 20 amino acids. Germline CDR1 MGHRA, CDR2 YSYEKL. V dropped 0 bases and J dropped 3; count of bases not matched to a gene: 13. The CDR3 DNA reads TGCGCCAGCAGCCAAGATTCGACTAGCGGGAGCCCCAGCTGGACAGATACGCAGTATTTT. It specifies CASSQDSTSGSPSWTDTQYF.

The rearrangement uses TRBV10-2 and TRBJ1-5; TRBD1 agrees at 7 bases. This CDR3 region has 16 residues. Germline loops: CDR1 WSHSY, CDR2 SAAADI. The ends lost 2 bases at V and 4 bases at J; junction bases unmatched: 8. The CDR3 DNA reads TGCGCCAGCAGTGAGCTCGGGACAGATGATAATCAGCCCCAGCATTTT. Translated: CASSELGTDDNQPQHF.

This clone was seen a single time. The gene calls are TRBV27 and TRBJ1-1; D is ambiguous. The CDR3 covers 15 residues. V gave up 5 bases and J gave up 0 bases, with 13 bases separating them. Looked up from germline, CDR1 is MNHEY and CDR2 is SMNVEV (reference sequence). The CDR3 is CASSPIPLMNTEAFF. The CDR3 region has the DNA TGTGCCAGCAGTCCTATCCCCCTTATGAACACTGAAGCTTTCTTT.

The rearrangement joins TRBV30 to TRBJ2-7, with D possibly TRBD2 on 6 matching bases. The length of the CDR3 is 15 residues. The ends were cut back, 3 bases at V and 2 bases at J, with 17 bases in the middle. Germline V CDR1 and CDR2: GTSNPN, SVGIG (reference sequence). CDR3 sequence: CAWREGRRWTYEQYF. CDR3 coding DNA: TGTGCCTGGAGGGAGGGACGGAGGTGGACCTACGAGCAGTACTTC.

This clone was seen only once. J is TRBJ1-2 and V is TRBV27, with TRBD1 matching 8 bases. The length of the CDR3 is 14 residues. Germline V CDR1 and CDR2: MNHEY, SMNVEV (reference sequence). The ends lost 3 bases at V and 6 bases at J; junction bases unmatched: 6. The CDR3 region has the DNA TGTGCCAGCAGTTTCCTCGACAGGGGCCATGGCTACACCTTC. Translated, it gives CASSFLDRGHGYTF.

J is TRBJ2-7 and V is TRBV14; D gene uncertain. This CDR3 has 13 residues. V lost 5 bases, J lost 1 base, and 9 bases lay in between. The germline V gene encodes CDR1 SGHDN and CDR2 FVKESK. CDR3 amino acids: CASSVLRSYEQYF. CDR3 DNA: TGTGCCAGCAGCGTGCTCCGGTCCTACGAGCAGTACTTC.

This clone was found a few times. This chain uses TRBV5-1 with TRBJ1-2; unclear D gene. CDR3 length: 13 amino acids. Between the trimmed V and J ends, which lost 4 bases and 7 bases, there was a span of 14 bases. Germline V gene sequence: CDR1 SGHRS, CDR2 YFSETQ. The CDR3 loop reads CASSIDGFPGYTF. The CDR3 DNA is TGCGCCAGCAGCATCGACGGGTTTCCTGGCTACACCTTC.

This clone was observed once. The chain employs TRBV7-9 and TRBJ2-2, with TRBD1 matching over 7 bases. V lost 1 base and J lost 0; bases outside the gene matches: 8. This CDR3 is built from 18 residues. CDR1 and CDR2 (germline): SEHNR, FQNEAQ (reference sequence). Here the CDR3 reads CASSLVESQGANTGELFF. CDR3 nucleotide sequence: TGTGCCAGCAGCTTAGTTGAGTCTCAGGGGGCGAACACCGGGGAGCTGTTTTTT.

The chain combines TRBV5-1 with TRBJ1-1; maybe TRBD1 (5 bases). Germline CDR1 is SGHRS and CDR2 is YFSETQ. The V end lost 4 bases, the J end lost 2 bases, and 27 bases lay between the germline ends. This CDR3 is built from 19 residues. For the CDR3, the DNA is TGCGCCAGCAGCCCTAGGGGTCCTTCTTCTCTCCCTCTAAACACTGAAGCTTTCTTT. It specifies CASSPRGPSSLPLNTEAFF. The variable domain in full, with the rest retrieved from reference TRBV5-1 and TRBJ1-1, is KAGVTQTPRYLIKTRGQQVTLSCSPISGHRSVSWYQQTPGQGLQFLFEYFSETQRNKGNFPGRFSGRQFSNSRSEMNVSTLELGDSALYLCASSPRGPSSLPLNTEAFFGQGTRLTVV.

The CDR3 reads CASSLTQGVGEKLFF. The CDR3, as DNA: TGTGCCAGCAGCCTAACACAGGGGGTAGGGGAAAAACTGTTTTTT. The chain has TRBV5-5 and TRBJ1-4; 8 bases fit TRBD1. The CDR3 runs 15 residues. V shed 4 bases and J 8 bases; nucleotides not matched to a gene: 10. The germline CDR1 and CDR2 sequences are SGHKS and YYEKEE (reference sequence).

The chain joins TRBV27 to TRBJ1-1; D is unclear. The germline V and J ends were trimmed by 0 bases and 11 bases, with 22 bases remaining between them. The CDR3 is made up of 16 amino acids. Germline CDR1 is MNHEY and CDR2 is SMNVEV (reference sequence). CDR3 loop: CASSLSRTETGHPAFF. For the CDR3, the DNA is TGTGCCAGCAGTTTATCGAGGACTGAGACGGGTCATCCCGCTTTCTTT.

The chain joins TRBV5-1 to TRBJ1-3; D remains ambiguous. Germline assignment: CDR1 SGHRS and CDR2 YFSETQ. V gave up 0 bases and J gave up 4 bases, with 5 bases separating them. The CDR3 spans 13 residues. The CDR3 DNA sequence: TGCGCCAGCAGCTTGGGCTACGGAAACACCATATATTTT. Translating it yields CASSLGYGNTIYF. Full variable domain (rest looked up from reference TRBV5-1 and TRBJ1-3): KAGVTQTPRYLIKTRGQQVTLSCSPISGHRSVSWYQQTPGQGLQFLFEYFSETQRNKGNFPGRFSGRQFSNSRSEMNVSTLELGDSALYLCASSLGYGNTIYFGEGSWLTVV.

The chain combines TRBV10-1 with TRBJ2-7, with D perhaps TRBD2 (5 bases). V lost 5 bases and J lost 0, with 8 bases in between. Germline CDR1 WNHNN, CDR2 SYGVQD (reference sequence). The CDR3 extends over 13 amino acids. In nucleotides, the CDR3 is TGCGCCAGCAGTACCGGGGACTCCTACGAGCAGTACTTC. Protein product: CASSTGDSYEQYF.

The chain has TRBV10-2 and TRBJ2-7; D may be TRBD2 (5 bases). There are 12 residues in the CDR3. The ends were cut back, 9 bases at V and 2 bases at J, with 11 bases in the middle. The V gene's germline CDR1 is WSHSY and CDR2 SAAADI. The CDR3, as DNA: TGCGCCAGTATGGCCGGGACCTACGAGCAGTACTTC. Its translation: CASMAGTYEQYF.

In its sample, this clone was seen a few times. The chain has TRBV28 and TRBJ1-2, with 8 bases aligning to TRBD1. Germline V gives CDR1 MDHEN, CDR2 SYDVKM. The CDR3 consists of 14 residues. The V segment lost 2 bases and the J segment 4 bases; nucleotides outside the gene matches: 3. The CDR3 DNA follows: TGTGCCAGCAGTTTAAGGGACAGGCCCTATGGCTACACCTTC. Amino acids: CASSLRDRPYGYTF.

The genes are TRBV11-2 and TRBJ1-3, with no clear D. V shed 5 bases and J shed 0 bases, with 8 bases lying between them. Germline-derived CDR1 and CDR2 are SGHAT and FQNNGV. The CDR3 covers 14 residues. CDR3 residues: CASSERSSGNTIYF. The CDR3 DNA sequence: TGTGCCAGCAGCGAGCGGTCCTCTGGAAACACCATATATTTT. The full variable domain, in which reference TRBV11-2 and TRBJ1-3 provide the parts outside the CDR3, is EAGVAQSPRYKIIEKRQSVAFWCNPISGHATLYWYQQILGQGPKLLIQFQNNGVVDDSQLPKDRFSAERLKGVDSTLKIQPAKLEDSAVYLCASSERSSGNTIYFGEGSWLTVV.

Worth noting for this clone: The sample contains more than one DNA sequence encoding this CDR3. The J gene is TRBJ2-5, the V gene TRBV2; 11 bases fit TRBD2. Germline CDR1 reads SNHLY; CDR2 reads FYNNEI. Germline trimming cut 4 bases from V and 2 bases from J; bases unmatched to any gene: 0. There are 14 residues in the CDR3. CDR3 protein: CASSGTSGQETQYF. CDR3 coding DNA: TGTGCCAGCAGTGGGACTAGCGGGCAAGAGACCCAGTACTTC. Full variable domain (missing parts from reference TRBV2 and TRBJ2-5): EPEVTQTPSHQVTQMGQEVILRCVPISNHLYFYWYRQILGQKVEFLVSFYNNEISEKSEIFDDQFSVERPDGSNFTLKIRSTKLEDSAMYFCASSGTSGQETQYFGPGTRLLVL.

The chain combines TRBV19 with TRBJ2-2, with D tentatively TRBD1 (5 bases). The germline gives CDR1 LNHDA, CDR2 SQIVND (reference sequence). Trimming stripped 0 bases from V and 0 bases from J, with 8 bases between. This CDR3 comprises 16 residues. The CDR3 DNA follows: TGTGCCAGTAGTATAGACAGGGCTTCGAACACCGGGGAGCTGTTTTTT. This codes for CASSIDRASNTGELFF.

The V gene is TRBV11-3, the J gene TRBJ2-1; D perhaps matches TRBD2 (7 bases). V shed 1 base and J shed 7 bases, with 17 bases lying between them. The CDR3 has 16 residues. Germline CDR1 SGHNT, CDR2 YENEEA. The CDR3 is CASSLGFQGGGNEQFF. The CDR3 coding sequence is TGTGCCAGCAGCTTAGGTTTCCAGGGAGGGGGAAATGAGCAGTTCTTC. The whole variable domain, filled in from reference TRBV11-3 and TRBJ2-1, reads EAGVVQSPRYKIIEKKQPVAFWCNPISGHNTLYWYLQNLGQGPELLIRYENEEAVDDSQLPKDRFSAERLKGVDSTLKIQPAELGDSAVYLCASSLGFQGGGNEQFFGPGTRLTVL.